This T cell receptor beta chain was captured by sequencing in a study of blood T cell dynamics during melanoma immunotherapy. Note on this clone: The target antigen is unknown.

In germline, CDR1 is WNHNN, CDR2 SYGVQD (reference sequence). The CDR3 runs 14 residues. V dropped 2 bases and J dropped 4; count of bases not matched to a gene: 3. Notes on the study in general: Disease-control patients' PBMC repertoires became either more clonal or more diverse at W3.

Sequencing used immunoSEQ multiplex PCR; TCRdb keeps in-frame clones, though not all of them. The table records approximately 13,000 clones, nearly 90% of them present only once. Specified time point: pre-treatment baseline. The sequence came from a human donor with melanoma. The sequenced sample was blood, obtained from a patient treated with checkpoint blockade. The chain couples TRBV10-1 to TRBJ2-3; TRBD2 agrees at 7 bases. This CDR3 reads CASSERTSADTQYF. CDR3 nucleotide sequence: TGCGCCAGCAGTGAGAGGACTAGTGCAGATACGCAGTATTTT.